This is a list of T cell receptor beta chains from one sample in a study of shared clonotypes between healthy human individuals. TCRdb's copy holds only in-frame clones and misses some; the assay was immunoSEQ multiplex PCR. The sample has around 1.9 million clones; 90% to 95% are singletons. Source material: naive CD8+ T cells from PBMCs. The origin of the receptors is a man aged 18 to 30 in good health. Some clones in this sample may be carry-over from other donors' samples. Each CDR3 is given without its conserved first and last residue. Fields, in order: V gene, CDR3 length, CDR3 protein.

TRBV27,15,ASSPDLKSGFYNEQF
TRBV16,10,ASNNRENEQF
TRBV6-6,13,ASSTRGGAKNIQY
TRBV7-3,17,ASSLDGRRPADPGTEAF
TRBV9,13,ASSPGTTNTGELF
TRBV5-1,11,ASSLDGVGGYT
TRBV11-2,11,ASSLRREDTQY
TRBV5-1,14,ASSLEGRGHTGELF
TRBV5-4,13,ASRPGTSWLHEQY
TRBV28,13,ASSFLTGGTQPQH
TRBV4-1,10,ASSQGKVEQY
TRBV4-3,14,ASSQGTGLSSYEQY
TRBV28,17,ASKPRGTTISAVPYEQY
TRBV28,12,ASSLYATNEKLF
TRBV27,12,ASSPSGVGETQY
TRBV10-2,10,ASSHSSYEQY
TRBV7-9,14,ASRKARVGFGETQY
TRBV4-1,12,ASSQAPVSYEQY
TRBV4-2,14,ASSQGQYATNEKLF
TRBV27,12,ASSPQGVAETQY
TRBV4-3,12,ASSRGTSGTEAF
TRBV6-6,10,ASSWDRNTIY
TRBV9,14,ASSSRDSTPSYEQY
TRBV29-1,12,SVEDRQGHTEAF
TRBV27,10,ASSNRGYEQY
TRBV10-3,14,AISVLDNDSGNTIY
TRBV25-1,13,ASRSPGTRDRELF
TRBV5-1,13,ASSLVARSSYEQY
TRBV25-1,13,ASSEFGEGQETQY
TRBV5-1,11,ASSSDSSPEAF
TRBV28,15,ASSFWTGVTTNEKLF
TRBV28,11,ASEGLLRSGYT
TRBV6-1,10,ASTGENYGYT
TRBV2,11,ASNEGGGYGYT
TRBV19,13,ASSIGRTMNTEAF
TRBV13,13,ASSLNLAGQETQY
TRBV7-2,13,ASSPLAGRTDTQY
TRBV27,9,ASSGGTEAF
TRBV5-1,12,ASSLIDRSYEQY
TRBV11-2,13,ASNPDLGGDGEAF